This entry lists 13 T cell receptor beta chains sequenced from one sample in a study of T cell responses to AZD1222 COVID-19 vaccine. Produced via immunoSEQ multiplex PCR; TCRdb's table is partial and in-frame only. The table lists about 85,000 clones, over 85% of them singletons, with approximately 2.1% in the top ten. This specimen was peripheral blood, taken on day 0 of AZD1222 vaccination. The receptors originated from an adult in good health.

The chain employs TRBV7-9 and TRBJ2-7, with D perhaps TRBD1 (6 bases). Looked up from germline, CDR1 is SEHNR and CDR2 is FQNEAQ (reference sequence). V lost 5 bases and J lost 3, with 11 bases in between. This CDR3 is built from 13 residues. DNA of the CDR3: TGTGCCAGCAGCCGAGGACAGAACTACGAGCAGTACTTC. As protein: CASSRGQNYEQYF.

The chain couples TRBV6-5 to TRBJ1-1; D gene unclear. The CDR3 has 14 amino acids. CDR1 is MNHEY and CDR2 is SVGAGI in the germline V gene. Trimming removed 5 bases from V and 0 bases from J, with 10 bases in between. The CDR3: CASSTRRMNTEAFF. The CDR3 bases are TGTGCCAGCAGTACGCGACGGATGAACACTGAAGCTTTCTTT.

The CDR3 loop reads CASTFGQGNSPLHF. CDR3 bases: TGTGCCAGCACATTCGGGCAGGGGAATTCACCCCTCCACTTT. The rearrangement joins TRBV27 to TRBJ1-6; D is perhaps TRBD1 (6 bases). The CDR3 is 14 amino acids. V was pared by 7 bases and J by 7 bases, with 14 bases between. From germline, CDR1 is MNHEY and CDR2 SMNVEV (reference sequence).

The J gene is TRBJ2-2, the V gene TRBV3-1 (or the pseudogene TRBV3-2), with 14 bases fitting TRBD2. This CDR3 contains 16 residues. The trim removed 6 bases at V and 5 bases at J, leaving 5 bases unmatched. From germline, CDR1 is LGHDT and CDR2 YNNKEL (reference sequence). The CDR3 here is CASRRLAGGGTGELFF. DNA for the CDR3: TGTGCCAGCAGGCGACTAGCGGGAGGGGGAACCGGGGAGCTGTTTTTT.

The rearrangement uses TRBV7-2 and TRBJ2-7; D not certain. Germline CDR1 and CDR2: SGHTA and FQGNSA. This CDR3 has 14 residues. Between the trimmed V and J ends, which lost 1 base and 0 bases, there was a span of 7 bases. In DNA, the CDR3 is TGTGCCAGCAGCTTAGGGGTCAGCTCCTACGAGCAGTACTTC. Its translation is CASSLGVSSYEQYF. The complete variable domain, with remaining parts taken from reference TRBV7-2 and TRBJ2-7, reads GAGVSQSPSNKVTEKGKDVELRCDPISGHTALYWYRQSLGQGLEFLIYFQGNSAPDKSGLPSDRFSAERTGGSVSTLTIQRTQQEDSAVYLCASSLGVSSYEQYFGPGTRLTVT.

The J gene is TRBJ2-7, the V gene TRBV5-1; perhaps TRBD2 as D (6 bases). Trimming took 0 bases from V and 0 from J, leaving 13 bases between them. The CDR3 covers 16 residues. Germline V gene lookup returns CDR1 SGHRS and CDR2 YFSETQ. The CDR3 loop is CASSLGAGTLSYEQYF. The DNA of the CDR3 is TGCGCCAGCAGCTTGGGGGCCGGGACTCTCTCCTACGAGCAGTACTTC.

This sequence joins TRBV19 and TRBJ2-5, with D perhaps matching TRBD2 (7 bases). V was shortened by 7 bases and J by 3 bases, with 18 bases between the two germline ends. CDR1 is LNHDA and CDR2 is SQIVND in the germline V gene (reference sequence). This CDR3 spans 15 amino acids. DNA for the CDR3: TGTGCCAGTACCCTCGGGGGGACAACTAAAGAGACCCAGTACTTC. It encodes CASTLGGTTKETQYF.

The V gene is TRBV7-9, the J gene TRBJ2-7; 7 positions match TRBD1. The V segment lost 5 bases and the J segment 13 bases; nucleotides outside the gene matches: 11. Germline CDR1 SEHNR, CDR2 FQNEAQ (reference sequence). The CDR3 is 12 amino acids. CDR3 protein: CASSHGDSIIYF. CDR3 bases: TGTGCCAGCAGCCACGGGGACAGCATAATATACTTC.

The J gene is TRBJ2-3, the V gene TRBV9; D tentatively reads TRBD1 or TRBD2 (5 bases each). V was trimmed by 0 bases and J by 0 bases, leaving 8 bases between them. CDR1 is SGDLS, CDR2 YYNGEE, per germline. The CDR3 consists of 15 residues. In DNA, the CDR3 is TGTGCCAGCAGCGTAGTGGGGGTTAGCACAGATACGCAGTATTTT. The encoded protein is CASSVVGVSTDTQYF. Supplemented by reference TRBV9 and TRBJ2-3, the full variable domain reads DSGVTQTPKHLITATGQRVTLRCSPRSGDLSVYWYQQSLDQGLQFLIQYYNGEERAKGNILERFSAQQFPDLHSELNLSSLELGDSALYFCASSVVGVSTDTQYFGPGTRLTVL.

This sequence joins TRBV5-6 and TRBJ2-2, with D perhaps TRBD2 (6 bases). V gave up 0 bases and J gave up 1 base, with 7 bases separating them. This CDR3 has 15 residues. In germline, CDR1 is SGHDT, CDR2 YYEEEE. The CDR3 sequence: CASSLGLENTGELFF. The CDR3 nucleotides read TGTGCCAGCAGCTTGGGACTAGAGAACACCGGGGAGCTGTTTTTT.

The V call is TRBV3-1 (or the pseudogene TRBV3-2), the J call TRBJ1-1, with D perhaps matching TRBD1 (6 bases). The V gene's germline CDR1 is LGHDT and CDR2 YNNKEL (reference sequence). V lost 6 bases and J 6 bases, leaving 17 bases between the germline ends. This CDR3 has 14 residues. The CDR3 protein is CASRRQALSPEAFF. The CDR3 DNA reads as TGTGCCAGCAGACGACAGGCCCTGTCACCTGAAGCTTTCTTT.

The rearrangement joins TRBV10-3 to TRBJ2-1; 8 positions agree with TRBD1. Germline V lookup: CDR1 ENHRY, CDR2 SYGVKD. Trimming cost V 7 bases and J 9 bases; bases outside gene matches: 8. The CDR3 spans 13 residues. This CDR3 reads CAIKSGGGGEQFF. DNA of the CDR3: TGTGCCATCAAGTCAGGGGGCGGAGGTGAGCAGTTCTTC.

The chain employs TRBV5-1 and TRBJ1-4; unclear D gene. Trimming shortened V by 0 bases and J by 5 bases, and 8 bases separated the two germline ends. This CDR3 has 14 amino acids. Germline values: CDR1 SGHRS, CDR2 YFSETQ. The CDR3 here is CASSLGPGNEKLFF. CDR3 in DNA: TGCGCCAGCAGCTTGGGACCGGGCAATGAAAAACTGTTTTTT.